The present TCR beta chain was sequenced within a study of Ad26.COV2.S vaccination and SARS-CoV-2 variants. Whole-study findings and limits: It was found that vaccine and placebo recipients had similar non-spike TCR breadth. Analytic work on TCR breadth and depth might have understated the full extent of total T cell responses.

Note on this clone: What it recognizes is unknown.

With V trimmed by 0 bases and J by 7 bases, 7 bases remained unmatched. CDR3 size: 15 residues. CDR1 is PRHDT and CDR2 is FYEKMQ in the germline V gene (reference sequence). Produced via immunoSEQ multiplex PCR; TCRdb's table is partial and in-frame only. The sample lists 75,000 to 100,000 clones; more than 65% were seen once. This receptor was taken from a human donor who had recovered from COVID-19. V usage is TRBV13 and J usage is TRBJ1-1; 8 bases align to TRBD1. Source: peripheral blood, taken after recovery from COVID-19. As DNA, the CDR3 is TGTGCCAGCAGCTTAGGACCTCAGGGGGCGGGTGAAGCTTTCTTT. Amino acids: CASSLGPQGAGEAFF.